This entry lists 14 T cell receptor beta chains sequenced from one sample in a study of sequential checkpoint blockade in melanoma. Sample treatment: randomized to nivolumab then ipilimumab (arm A) or the reverse (arm B). The assay was immunoSEQ multiplex PCR, and TCRdb's table has in-frame clones only and misses some. The data hold under 20,000 clones, with under 75% observed a single time. Material: CD8+ T cells sorted from blood (inferred from file names), obtained from a patient given nivolumab and ipilimumab in sequence. The receptors derive from a human donor with melanoma.

This sequence joins TRBV30 and TRBJ1-2, with D possibly matching TRBD1 (5 bases). Germline CDR1 GTSNPN, CDR2 SVGIG (reference sequence). V gave up 3 bases and J gave up 13 bases, with 15 bases separating them. This CDR3 comprises 11 residues. CDR3 sequence (DNA): TGTGCCTGGAGCCAACGAAGGGGATGCACCTTC. Residues: CAWSQRRGCTF. The whole variable domain, filled in from reference TRBV30 and TRBJ1-2, reads SQTIHQWPATLVQPVGSPLSLECTVEGTSNPNLYWYRQAAGRGLQLLFYSVGIGQISSEVPQNLSASRPQDRQFILSSKKLLLSDSGFYLCAWSQRRGCTFGSGTRLTVV.

The chain joins TRBV18 to TRBJ2-5; the match to TRBD1 covers 7 bases. The CDR3 has 14 amino acids. The junction had 2 bases not matched to a gene; V was cut back by 3 bases and J by 1 base. The germline V gene encodes CDR1 KGHSH and CDR2 LQKENI. In nucleotides, the CDR3 is TGTGCCAGCTCACCGGGGACAGCCCAAGAGACCCAGTACTTC. Its translation is CASSPGTAQETQYF. Full variable domain (remainder filled in from reference TRBV18 and TRBJ2-5): NAGVMQNPRHLVRRRGQEARLRCSPMKGHSHVYWYRQLPEEGLKFMVYLQKENIIDESGMPKERFSAEFPKEGPSILRIQQVVRGDSAAYFCASSPGTAQETQYFGPGTRLLVL.

The CDR3 DNA reads as TGCGCCAGCAGTGCCAGACAGGACGCGAACACTGAAGCTTTCTTT. Amino acids: CASSARQDANTEAFF. The chain employs TRBV10-1 and TRBJ1-1; TRBD1 might be the D (6 bases). CDR3 length: 15 amino acids. V was trimmed by 4 bases and J by 1 base, leaving 13 bases between them. Germline V CDR1 and CDR2: WNHNN, SYGVQD (reference sequence).

The J gene is TRBJ1-2, the V gene TRBV6-5; unclear D gene. The CDR3 is made up of 12 amino acids. V gave up 6 bases and J gave up 8 bases, with 13 bases separating them. Germline loops: CDR1 MNHEY, CDR2 SVGAGI. CDR3 in amino acids: CASREDIGGYTF. Written as DNA, the CDR3 is TGTGCCAGCAGAGAGGATATCGGCGGCTACACCTTC.

The chain links TRBV4-3 to TRBJ1-1, with TRBD1 as a possible D gene (5 bases). The V and J ends lost 1 base and 1 base respectively, with 13 bases between them. CDR1 is LGHNA and CDR2 is YSLEER in the germline V gene. This CDR3 has 16 amino acids. CDR3 sequence reads: CASSQVPGPPNTEAFF. The CDR3 region has the DNA TGCGCCAGCAGCCAAGTCCCAGGGCCACCGAACACTGAAGCTTTCTTT.

The V call is TRBV5-1, the J call TRBJ1-1; 7 bases are a match to TRBD1. CDR3 length equals 15 residues. In germline, CDR1 is SGHRS, CDR2 YFSETQ. V dropped 0 bases and J dropped 4; count of bases not matched to a gene: 6. The CDR3 nucleotides are TGCGCCAGCAGCTTGGGACAGGGATTAGTCACTGAAGCTTTCTTT. Protein: CASSLGQGLVTEAFF.

This chain joins TRBV12-5 and TRBJ2-1, with 7 bases that match TRBD2. The germline V gene has CDR1 LGHNT and CDR2 FRNRAP. CDR3 length: 16 amino acids. Trimming took 2 bases from V and 0 from J; bases not matched to a gene: 4. CDR3 protein: CASGLTGGRSYNEQFF. The CDR3 nucleotides read TGTGCTAGTGGTTTGACGGGAGGCCGCTCCTACAATGAGCAGTTCTTC.

J is TRBJ1-1 and V is TRBV7-9; the match to TRBD1 covers 9 bases. V lost 5 bases, J lost 4 bases, and 8 bases stayed unmatched. CDR1 SEHNR and CDR2 FQNEAQ come from the germline V gene (reference sequence). This CDR3 region has 15 residues. CDR3 region: CASSPKGTGTTEAFF. The CDR3 DNA sequence: TGTGCCAGCAGCCCCAAGGGGACAGGGACCACTGAAGCTTTCTTT.

This clone was recorded once. The chain carries TRBV2 and TRBJ2-1, with 8 bases fitting TRBD2. The CDR3 has 19 residues. V dropped 7 bases and J dropped 6; count of bases not matched to a gene: 23. Germline CDR1 SNHLY, CDR2 FYNNEI. The CDR3 sequence is CASIGLRAVGLAGGNEQFF. CDR3 nucleotides: TGTGCCAGCATCGGCCTCCGGGCAGTCGGCCTAGCGGGTGGCAATGAGCAGTTCTTC.

The table lists this clone with a count of one. The chain uses TRBV6-5 and TRBJ2-2; a possible D gene is TRBD1 (6 bases). V was shortened by 4 bases and J by 3 bases, with 15 bases between the two germline ends. The length of the CDR3 is 16 residues. The germline V gene encodes CDR1 MNHEY and CDR2 SVGAGI. The CDR3 sequence: CASSFSNQGHTGELFF. CDR3 DNA: TGTGCCAGCAGTTTCTCCAACCAGGGGCACACCGGGGAGCTGTTTTTT.

The CDR3 DNA reads TGTGCCACCAAGTCAGCGGGAGTTGACAATGAGCAGTTCTTC. Amino acid sequence: CATKSAGVDNEQFF. V and J are TRBV15 and TRBJ2-1; 8 positions match TRBD2. The CDR3 is made up of 14 amino acids. CDR1 is LNHNV, CDR2 YYDKDF, per germline (reference sequence). Trimming removed 7 bases from V and 5 bases from J; junction bases left unmatched: 7.

V and J are TRBV10-1 and TRBJ1-2; D is unclear. The germline V gene encodes CDR1 WNHNN and CDR2 SYGVQD (reference sequence). This CDR3 spans 13 amino acids. V gave up 3 bases and J gave up 2 bases, with 7 bases separating them. The CDR3 region is CASSDSGNYGYTF. For the CDR3, the DNA is TGCGCCAGCAGTGATTCAGGAAACTATGGCTACACCTTC.

This clone has only one observation. This chain links TRBV13 with TRBJ2-7, with 9 bases aligning to TRBD2. The junction had 10 bases not matched to a gene; V was cut back by 5 bases and J by 5 bases. Germline CDR1 and CDR2: PRHDT and FYEKMQ (reference sequence). CDR3 length equals 15 residues. This chain's CDR3 is CASSMASGRNDEQYF. CDR3 sequence (DNA): TGTGCCAGCAGCATGGCCAGCGGGAGGAATGACGAGCAGTACTTC.

The table lists this clone with a few counts. The CDR3 nucleotides are TGCGCCAGCAGCGCCCAGGTCACTGTCTACGAGCAGTACTTC. Translating gives CASSAQVTVYEQYF. The V and J genes are TRBV4-3 and TRBJ2-7; D remains ambiguous. CDR1 and CDR2 (germline): LGHNA, YSLEER. Trimming took 5 bases from V and 3 from J, leaving 14 bases between them. The CDR3 runs to 14 residues.